This is a list of T cell receptor beta chains from one sample in a study of blood T cells in healthy people across ages. MiXCR was run by TCRdb on the 5' RACE reads, yielding one entry per CDR3 protein. Here the sample spans approximately 2,000,000 distinct CDR3 sequences, about two fifths being singletons. The sample taken for sequencing was blood. These TCRs come from a human donor in good health. Both conserved end residues are part of each CDR3. Each record gives: D gene, J gene, clone size, V gene, CDR3 protein, CDR3 DNA. The D gene is left open where the match is weak. Size is omitted from some rows. Given values are once, few, many or a class for expanded clones.

d_call: TRBD1
j_call: TRBJ2-5
clone_size: NA
v_call: TRBV7-6
cdr3_aa: CASSTQGVRETQYF
cdr3_nt: TGTGCCAGCAGTACTCAGGGGGTGAGGGAGACCCAGTACTTC

d_call: TRBD1
j_call: TRBJ2-3
clone_size: few
v_call: TRBV7-2
cdr3_aa: CASSLVRTGEGGTDTQYF
cdr3_nt: TGTGCCAGCAGCTTAGTGAGGACAGGGGAAGGAGGCACAGATACGCAGTATTTT

d_call: TRBD1
j_call: TRBJ1-2
clone_size: NA
v_call: TRBV6-5
cdr3_aa: CASSKTGGAGYTF
cdr3_nt: TGTGCCAGCAGCAAGACAGGGGGCGCGGGCTACACCTTC

d_call: NA
j_call: TRBJ2-5
clone_size: NA
v_call: TRBV7-2
cdr3_aa: CASSFSRGGQETQYF
cdr3_nt: TGTGCCAGCAGCTTTTCCCGGGGAGGTCAAGAGACCCAGTACTTC

d_call: NA
j_call: TRBJ2-1
clone_size: NA
v_call: TRBV20-1
cdr3_aa: CSARWLGFRNEQFF
cdr3_nt: TGCAGTGCTAGGTGGCTAGGCTTTAGAAATGAGCAGTTCTTC

d_call: NA
j_call: TRBJ2-5
clone_size: NA
v_call: TRBV13
cdr3_aa: CASSSRGVATQYF
cdr3_nt: TGTGCCAGCAGCTCCAGGGGGGTCGCGACCCAGTACTTC

d_call: NA
j_call: TRBJ2-6
clone_size: NA
v_call: TRBV11-3
cdr3_aa: CASSPHPGDLLGANVLTF
cdr3_nt: TGTGCCAGCAGCCCACATCCGGGGGACCTTCTTGGGGCCAACGTCCTGACTTTC

d_call: NA
j_call: TRBJ1-4
clone_size: NA
v_call: TRBV6-5
cdr3_aa: CASRAAGGEKLFF
cdr3_nt: TGTGCCAGCAGGGCCGCTGGAGGAGAAAAACTGTTTTTT

d_call: NA
j_call: TRBJ1-5
clone_size: few
v_call: TRBV28
cdr3_aa: CASSDDRINQPQHF
cdr3_nt: TGTGCCAGCAGTGACGACAGGATCAATCAGCCCCAGCATTTT

d_call: NA
j_call: TRBJ2-6
clone_size: many
v_call: TRBV29-1
cdr3_aa: CSVQPSGANVLTF
cdr3_nt: TGCAGCGTTCAGCCCTCTGGGGCCAACGTCCTGACTTTC

d_call: NA
j_call: TRBJ2-7
clone_size: few
v_call: TRBV12-3/TRBV12-4
cdr3_aa: CASSLLAGVNEQYF
cdr3_nt: TGTGCCAGCAGTTTACTGGCAGGGGTGAACGAGCAGTACTTC

d_call: NA
j_call: TRBJ2-5
clone_size: NA
v_call: TRBV28
cdr3_aa: CASREGTRETQYF
cdr3_nt: TGTGCCAGCAGAGAAGGGACCCGAGAGACCCAGTACTTC

d_call: NA
j_call: TRBJ2-3
clone_size: once
v_call: TRBV7-8
cdr3_aa: CASSPRVWTLDTQYF
cdr3_nt: TGTGCCAGCAGCCCCCGGGTTTGGACCTTAGATACGCAGTATTTT

d_call: NA
j_call: TRBJ2-7
clone_size: NA
v_call: TRBV27
cdr3_aa: CASSRQGFSSYEQYF
cdr3_nt: TGTGCCAGCAGTCGTCAGGGCTTCAGCTCCTATGAGCAGTACTTC

d_call: TRBD2
j_call: TRBJ2-7
clone_size: few
v_call: TRBV4-2
cdr3_aa: CASSQHKLAGTLSSYEQYF
cdr3_nt: TGTGCCAGCAGCCAGCACAAACTAGCGGGGACTCTGAGCTCCTACGAGCAGTACTTC

d_call: NA
j_call: TRBJ2-1
clone_size: NA
v_call: TRBV12-3/TRBV12-4
cdr3_aa: CASQGSYNERFF
cdr3_nt: TGTGCCAGCCAGGGGTCCTACAATGAGCGGTTCTTC

d_call: NA
j_call: TRBJ2-1
clone_size: few
v_call: TRBV9
cdr3_aa: CASTLEGSGSHYNEQFF
cdr3_nt: TGTGCCAGCACCTTAGAGGGGAGTGGCAGCCACTACAATGAGCAGTTCTTC

d_call: NA
j_call: TRBJ2-6
clone_size: few
v_call: TRBV6-6
cdr3_aa: CASSYQRTGANVLTF
cdr3_nt: TGTGCCAGCAGTTATCAGCGCACTGGGGCCAACGTCCTGACTTTC

d_call: NA
j_call: TRBJ1-2
clone_size: NA
v_call: TRBV2
cdr3_aa: CATISQALWSIYGYTF
cdr3_nt: TGTGCCACCATAAGCCAGGCATTGTGGAGTATCTATGGCTACACCTTC

d_call: TRBD1
j_call: TRBJ2-5
clone_size: NA
v_call: TRBV6-2/TRBV6-3
cdr3_aa: CASHFGTGVFETQYF
cdr3_nt: TGTGCCAGCCACTTTGGGACAGGGGTATTTGAGACCCAGTACTTC

d_call: TRBD1
j_call: TRBJ2-1
clone_size: NA
v_call: TRBV5-1
cdr3_aa: CASSEGQGEKDNEQFF
cdr3_nt: TGCGCCAGCAGCGAGGGTCAGGGGGAAAAAGACAATGAGCAGTTCTTC

d_call: NA
j_call: TRBJ1-2
clone_size: few
v_call: TRBV6-1
cdr3_aa: CASSEVDTYSGYTF
cdr3_nt: TGTGCCAGCAGTGAAGTCGACACGTACTCTGGCTACACCTTC

d_call: NA
j_call: TRBJ2-5
clone_size: NA
v_call: TRBV6-6
cdr3_aa: CASSANLEETQYF
cdr3_nt: TGTGCCAGCAGTGCCAACTTGGAGGAGACCCAGTACTTC

d_call: TRBD1
j_call: TRBJ2-3
clone_size: few
v_call: TRBV20-1
cdr3_aa: CSATGQGNTDTQYF
cdr3_nt: TGCAGTGCAACGGGACAGGGGAACACAGATACGCAGTATTTT

d_call: NA
j_call: TRBJ1-1
clone_size: NA
v_call: TRBV7-2
cdr3_aa: CASSLASYRRTEAFF
cdr3_nt: TGTGCCAGCAGCTTAGCGTCTTACAGGAGAACTGAAGCTTTCTTT

d_call: TRBD1
j_call: TRBJ1-2
clone_size: few
v_call: TRBV28
cdr3_aa: CASSLPPGQDVGGYTF
cdr3_nt: TGTGCCAGCAGTCTCCCTCCGGGACAGGATGTTGGTGGCTACACCTTC

d_call: TRBD1
j_call: TRBJ1-1
clone_size: NA
v_call: TRBV29-1
cdr3_aa: CSVEGFRSGGEDTEAFF
cdr3_nt: TGCAGCGTTGAGGGTTTTCGCTCAGGGGGCGAGGACACTGAAGCTTTCTTT

d_call: NA
j_call: TRBJ2-3
clone_size: NA
v_call: TRBV29-1
cdr3_aa: CSVSATGLTDTQYF
cdr3_nt: TGCAGCGTTTCCGCTACAGGGTTAACAGATACGCAGTATTTT

d_call: NA
j_call: TRBJ1-5
clone_size: few
v_call: TRBV4-3
cdr3_aa: CASSQWGRQPQHF
cdr3_nt: TGCGCCAGCAGCCAATGGGGTCGTCAGCCCCAGCATTTT

d_call: TRBD2
j_call: TRBJ2-1
clone_size: NA
v_call: TRBV4-1
cdr3_aa: CASSHWTSGAIYNEQFF
cdr3_nt: TGCGCCAGCAGCCATTGGACTAGCGGGGCTATCTACAATGAGCAGTTCTTC

d_call: NA
j_call: TRBJ1-1
clone_size: NA
v_call: TRBV9
cdr3_aa: CAGSVGPGGDQVTEAFF
cdr3_nt: TGTGCCGGCAGCGTAGGGCCTGGGGGGGACCAGGTCACTGAAGCTTTCTTT

d_call: NA
j_call: TRBJ2-5
clone_size: once
v_call: TRBV7-6
cdr3_aa: CASSLDSGPGVETQYF
cdr3_nt: TGTGCCAGCAGCTTAGATTCCGGGCCGGGGGTAGAGACCCAGTACTTC

d_call: NA
j_call: TRBJ2-2
clone_size: few
v_call: TRBV27
cdr3_aa: CASTAYYQTGPNTGELFF
cdr3_nt: TGTGCCAGCACCGCTTATTACCAAACAGGGCCGAACACCGGGGAGCTGTTTTTT

d_call: NA
j_call: TRBJ2-1
clone_size: NA
v_call: TRBV24-1
cdr3_aa: CATSGERVYEQFF
cdr3_nt: TGTGCCACCAGTGGGGAGAGGGTCTATGAGCAGTTCTTC

d_call: TRBD2
j_call: TRBJ2-3
clone_size: few
v_call: TRBV5-1
cdr3_aa: CASSSPGTSGLSTDTQYF
cdr3_nt: TGCGCCAGCAGCTCGCCCGGGACTAGCGGCCTCAGCACAGATACGCAGTATTTT

d_call: TRBD1
j_call: TRBJ2-2
clone_size: NA
v_call: TRBV30
cdr3_aa: CAWTGTEVGELFF
cdr3_nt: TGTGCCTGGACCGGGACAGAGGTCGGGGAGCTGTTTTTT

d_call: TRBD1
j_call: TRBJ2-2
clone_size: few
v_call: TRBV4-3
cdr3_aa: CASSRGQGGNTGELFF
cdr3_nt: TGCGCCAGCAGCCGAGGACAGGGGGGGAACACCGGGGAGCTGTTTTTT

d_call: TRBD1
j_call: TRBJ2-4
clone_size: many
v_call: TRBV20-1
cdr3_aa: CSANPGTGDLAKNIQYF
cdr3_nt: TGCAGTGCTAACCCCGGGACAGGAGATCTAGCCAAAAACATTCAGTACTTC

d_call: NA
j_call: TRBJ1-5
clone_size: few
v_call: TRBV10-3
cdr3_aa: CAIRADNQPQHF
cdr3_nt: TGTGCCATCAGGGCAGATAATCAGCCCCAGCATTTT

d_call: TRBD2
j_call: TRBJ2-5
clone_size: few
v_call: TRBV20-1
cdr3_aa: CSATSSGLAVKETQYF
cdr3_nt: TGCAGTGCTACCTCATCGGGACTAGCGGTGAAAGAGACCCAGTACTTC